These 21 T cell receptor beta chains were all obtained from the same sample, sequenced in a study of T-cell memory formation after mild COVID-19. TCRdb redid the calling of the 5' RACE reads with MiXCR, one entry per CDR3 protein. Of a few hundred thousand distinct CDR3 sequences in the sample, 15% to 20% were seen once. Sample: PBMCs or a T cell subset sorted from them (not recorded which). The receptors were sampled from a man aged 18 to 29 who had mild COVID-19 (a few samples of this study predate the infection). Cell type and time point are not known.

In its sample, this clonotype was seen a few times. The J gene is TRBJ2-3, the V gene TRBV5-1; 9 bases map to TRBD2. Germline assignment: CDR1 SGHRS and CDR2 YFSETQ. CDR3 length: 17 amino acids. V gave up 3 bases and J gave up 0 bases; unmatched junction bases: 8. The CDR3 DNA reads TGCGCCAGCAGCTGGCAGCCTAGCGGGGCTAGCACAGATACGCAGTATTTT. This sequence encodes CASSWQPSGASTDTQYF.

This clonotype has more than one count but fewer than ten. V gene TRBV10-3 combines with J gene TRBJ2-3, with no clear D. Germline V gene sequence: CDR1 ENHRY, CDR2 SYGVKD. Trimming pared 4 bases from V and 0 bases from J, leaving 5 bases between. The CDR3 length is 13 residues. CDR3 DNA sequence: TGTGCCATCAGTGGCCAGAGCACAGATACGCAGTATTTT. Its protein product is CAISGQSTDTQYF.

CDR3 loop: CASSVGGWGGEQFF. The CDR3 bases are TGTGCCAGCAGCGTAGGAGGCTGGGGGGGTGAGCAGTTCTTC. The chain employs TRBV9 and TRBJ2-1, with TRBD2 matching 7 bases. CDR3 length: 14 residues. With V trimmed by 0 bases and J by 9 bases, 6 bases remained unmatched. Germline CDR1 and CDR2: SGDLS and YYNGEE.

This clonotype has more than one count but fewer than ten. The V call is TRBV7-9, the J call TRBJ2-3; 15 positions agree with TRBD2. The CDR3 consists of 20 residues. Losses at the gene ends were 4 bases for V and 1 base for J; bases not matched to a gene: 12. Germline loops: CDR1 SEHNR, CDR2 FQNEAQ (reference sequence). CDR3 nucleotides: TGTGCCAGCAGCTCCATGCCGGGACTAGCGGGAGGTGGGGGCACAGATACGCAGTATTTT. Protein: CASSSMPGLAGGGGTDTQYF.

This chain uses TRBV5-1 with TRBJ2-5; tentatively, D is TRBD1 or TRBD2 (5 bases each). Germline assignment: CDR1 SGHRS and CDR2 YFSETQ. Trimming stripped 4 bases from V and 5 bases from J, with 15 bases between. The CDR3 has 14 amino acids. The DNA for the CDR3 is TGCGCCAGCAGCGTGGGTAGAGGGACGGAGACCCAGTACTTC. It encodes CASSVGRGTETQYF.

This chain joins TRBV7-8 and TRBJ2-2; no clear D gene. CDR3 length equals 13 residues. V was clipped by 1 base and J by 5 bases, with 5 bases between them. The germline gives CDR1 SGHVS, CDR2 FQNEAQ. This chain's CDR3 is CASSLVETGELFF. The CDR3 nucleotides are TGTGCCAGCAGCTTAGTCGAAACCGGGGAGCTGTTTTTT.

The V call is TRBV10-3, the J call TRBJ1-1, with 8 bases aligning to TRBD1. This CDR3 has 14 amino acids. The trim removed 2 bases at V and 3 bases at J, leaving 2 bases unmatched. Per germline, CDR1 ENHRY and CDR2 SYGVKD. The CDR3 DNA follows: TGTGCCATCAGTGAGCAGACAGGGGACACTGAAGCTTTCTTT. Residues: CAISEQTGDTEAFF.

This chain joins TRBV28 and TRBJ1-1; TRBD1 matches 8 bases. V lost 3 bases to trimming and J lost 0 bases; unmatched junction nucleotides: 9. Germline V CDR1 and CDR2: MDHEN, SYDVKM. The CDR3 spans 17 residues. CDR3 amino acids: CASSFSTGGTVNTEAFF. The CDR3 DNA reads TGTGCCAGCAGTTTCTCTACAGGGGGGACCGTGAACACTGAAGCTTTCTTT.

The chain's CDR3 is CASSVARGSYNEQFF. DNA of the CDR3: TGTGCCAGCAGCGTAGCTAGGGGGAGCTACAATGAGCAGTTCTTC. V usage is TRBV9 and J usage is TRBJ2-1; a weak D match, TRBD1 (6 bases). The CDR3 loop spans 15 amino acids. CDR1 SGDLS and CDR2 YYNGEE come from the germline V gene. The V end lost 0 bases, the J end lost 3 bases, and 10 bases lay between the germline ends.

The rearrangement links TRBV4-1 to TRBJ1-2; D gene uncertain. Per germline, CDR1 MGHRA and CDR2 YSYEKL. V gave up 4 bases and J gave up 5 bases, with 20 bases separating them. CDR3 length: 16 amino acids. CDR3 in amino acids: CASSPSPAAARYGYTF. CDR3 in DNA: TGCGCCAGCAGCCCGTCTCCTGCGGCAGCTCGTTATGGCTACACCTTC.

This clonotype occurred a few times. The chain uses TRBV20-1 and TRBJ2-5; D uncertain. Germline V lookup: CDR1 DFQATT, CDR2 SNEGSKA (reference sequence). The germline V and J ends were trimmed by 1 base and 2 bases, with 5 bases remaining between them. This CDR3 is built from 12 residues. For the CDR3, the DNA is TGCAGTGCTAGAGTACTGCAAGAGACCCAGTACTTC. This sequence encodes CSARVLQETQYF.

CDR3 nucleotides: TGTGCCAGCAGCGCGGCTAGCGGGGGGGCCATAGAGACCCAGTACTTC. Its protein is CASSAASGGAIETQYF. The rearrangement links TRBV7-2 to TRBJ2-5; 12 positions agree with TRBD2. Germline trimming cut 5 bases from V and 4 bases from J; bases unmatched to any gene: 8. Germline V gene lookup returns CDR1 SGHTA and CDR2 FQGNSA. The CDR3 totals 16 residues.

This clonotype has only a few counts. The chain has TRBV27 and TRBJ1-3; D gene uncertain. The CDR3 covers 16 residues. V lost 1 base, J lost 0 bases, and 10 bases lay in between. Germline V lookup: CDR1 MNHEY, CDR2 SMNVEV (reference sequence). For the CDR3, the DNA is TGTGCCAGCAGTTTATTACCAGGTCTCTCTGGAAACACCATATATTTT. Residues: CASSLLPGLSGNTIYF.

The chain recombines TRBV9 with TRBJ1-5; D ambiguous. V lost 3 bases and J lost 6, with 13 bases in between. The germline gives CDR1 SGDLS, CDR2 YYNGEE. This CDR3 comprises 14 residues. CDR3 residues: CASSEGPWGQPQHF. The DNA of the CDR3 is TGTGCCAGCAGCGAGGGCCCCTGGGGTCAGCCCCAGCATTTT.

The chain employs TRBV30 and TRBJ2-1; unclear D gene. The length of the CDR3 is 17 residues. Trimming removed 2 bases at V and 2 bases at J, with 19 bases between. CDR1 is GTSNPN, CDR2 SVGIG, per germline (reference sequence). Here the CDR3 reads CAWSSIGWRKTYNEQFF. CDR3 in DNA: TGTGCCTGGAGTTCCATAGGATGGCGGAAGACCTACAATGAGCAGTTCTTC.

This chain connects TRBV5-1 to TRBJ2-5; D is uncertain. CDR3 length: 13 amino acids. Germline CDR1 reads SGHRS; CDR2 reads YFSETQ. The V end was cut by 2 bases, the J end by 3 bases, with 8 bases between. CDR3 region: CASSFTVEETQYF. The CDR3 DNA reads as TGCGCCAGCAGCTTCACCGTAGAAGAGACCCAGTACTTC.

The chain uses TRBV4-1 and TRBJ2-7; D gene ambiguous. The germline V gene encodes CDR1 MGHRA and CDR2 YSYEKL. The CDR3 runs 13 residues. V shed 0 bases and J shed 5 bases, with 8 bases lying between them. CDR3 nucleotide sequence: TGCGCCAGCAGCCAAGATCCTGGAGACGAGCAGTACTTC. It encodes CASSQDPGDEQYF.

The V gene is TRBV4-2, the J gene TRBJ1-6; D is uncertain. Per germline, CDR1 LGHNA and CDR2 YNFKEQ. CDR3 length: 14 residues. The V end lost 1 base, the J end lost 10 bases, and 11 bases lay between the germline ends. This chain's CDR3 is CASSQGQEESPLHF. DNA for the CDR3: TGTGCCAGCAGCCAAGGGCAGGAAGAATCACCCCTCCACTTT.

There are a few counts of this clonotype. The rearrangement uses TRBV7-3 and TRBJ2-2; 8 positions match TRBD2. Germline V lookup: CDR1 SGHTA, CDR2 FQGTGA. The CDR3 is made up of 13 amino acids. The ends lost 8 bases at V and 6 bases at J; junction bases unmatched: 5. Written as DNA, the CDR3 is TGTGCCAGCTCGGCGGGAGGTCCCGGGGAGCTGTTTTTT. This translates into CASSAGGPGELFF.

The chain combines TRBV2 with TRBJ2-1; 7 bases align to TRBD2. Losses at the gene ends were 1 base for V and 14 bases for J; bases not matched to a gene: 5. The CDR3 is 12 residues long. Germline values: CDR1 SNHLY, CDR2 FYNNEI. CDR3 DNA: TGTGCCAGCAGTGAAGGGGACGGGGGGAAGTTCTTC. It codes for CASSEGDGGKFF.

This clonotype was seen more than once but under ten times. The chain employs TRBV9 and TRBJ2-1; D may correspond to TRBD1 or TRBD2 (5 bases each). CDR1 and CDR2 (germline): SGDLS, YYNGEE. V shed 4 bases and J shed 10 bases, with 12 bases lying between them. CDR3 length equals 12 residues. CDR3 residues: CASSPWDPEQFF. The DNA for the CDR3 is TGTGCCAGCAGCCCTTGGGACCCAGAGCAGTTCTTC.